This T cell receptor beta chain was obtained from a study of human T cells and chemical hapten exposure. About the research overall: Variability of per-sample TCR yields stemmed mainly from small differences in pooled library volume. Whole-study results and caveats: There was alopecia in the donors, so their immune response may differ from that of healthy people.

This clonotype appeared many times. The antigen remains undetermined. Time point specified: patch test 1, 2 weeks after DPC sensitization. Treatment reported: therapeutic diphenylcyclopropenone sensitization with weekly scalp DPC. TCRdb ran MiXCR on the RACE reads and lists one entry per CDR3 protein. Among around 120,000 distinct CDR3 sequences listed, approximately 13% were seen once. This receptor was obtained from a man aged 18-30 years with alopecia areata. Some clones in this sample may be carry-over from other donors' samples. The starting material was whole blood, obtained in connection with sensitization to the hapten diphenylcyclopropenone (DPC).

CDR3 DNA: TGTGCCAGCAGCTTAGTAGGCCGACACCAAGAGACCCAGTACTTC. It codes for CASSLVGRHQETQYF. The chain carries TRBV11-2 and TRBJ2-5; D is undetermined. Germline CDR1 reads SGHAT; CDR2 reads FQNNGV. The CDR3 spans 15 residues. V was clipped by 1 base and J by 0 bases, with 9 bases between them.